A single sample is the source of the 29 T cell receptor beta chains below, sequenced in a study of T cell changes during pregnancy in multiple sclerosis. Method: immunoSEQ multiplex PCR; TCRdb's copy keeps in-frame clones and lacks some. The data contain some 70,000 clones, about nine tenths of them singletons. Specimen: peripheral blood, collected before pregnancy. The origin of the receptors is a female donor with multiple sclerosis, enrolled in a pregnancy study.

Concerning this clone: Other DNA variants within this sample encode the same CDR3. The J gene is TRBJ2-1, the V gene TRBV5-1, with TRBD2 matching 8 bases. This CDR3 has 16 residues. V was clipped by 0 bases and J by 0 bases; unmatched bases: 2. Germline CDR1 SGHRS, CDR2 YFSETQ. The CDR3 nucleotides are TGCGCCAGCAGCTTGGTAAGCGGGAGCTCCTACAATGAGCAGTTCTTC. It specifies CASSLVSGSSYNEQFF.

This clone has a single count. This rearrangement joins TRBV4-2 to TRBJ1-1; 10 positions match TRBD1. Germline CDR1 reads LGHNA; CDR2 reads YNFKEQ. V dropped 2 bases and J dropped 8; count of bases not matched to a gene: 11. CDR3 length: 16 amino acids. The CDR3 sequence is CASSQLGQGGILEAFF. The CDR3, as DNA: TGTGCCAGCAGCCAACTCGGACAGGGGGGCATCTTAGAAGCTTTCTTT.

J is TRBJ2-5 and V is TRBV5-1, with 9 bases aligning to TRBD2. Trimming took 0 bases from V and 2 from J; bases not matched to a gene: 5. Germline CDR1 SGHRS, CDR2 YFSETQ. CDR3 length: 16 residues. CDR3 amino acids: CASSLAGLAGQETQYF. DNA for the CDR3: TGCGCCAGCAGCTTGGCCGGGCTAGCGGGGCAAGAGACCCAGTACTTC.

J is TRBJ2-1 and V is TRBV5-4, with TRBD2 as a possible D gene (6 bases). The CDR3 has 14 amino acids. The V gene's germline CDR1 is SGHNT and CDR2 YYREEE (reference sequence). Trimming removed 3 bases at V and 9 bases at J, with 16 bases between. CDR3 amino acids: CASSSKQSSGEQFF. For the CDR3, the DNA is TGTGCCAGCAGCTCGAAACAGAGTAGCGGTGAGCAGTTCTTC.

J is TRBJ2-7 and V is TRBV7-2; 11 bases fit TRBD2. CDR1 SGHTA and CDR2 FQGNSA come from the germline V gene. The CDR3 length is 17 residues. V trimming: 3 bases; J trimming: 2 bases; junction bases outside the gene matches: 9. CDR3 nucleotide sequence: TGTGCCAGCAGCTTGACTAGCGGGATGGTTCCCCCCTACGAGCAGTACTTC. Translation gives CASSLTSGMVPPYEQYF.

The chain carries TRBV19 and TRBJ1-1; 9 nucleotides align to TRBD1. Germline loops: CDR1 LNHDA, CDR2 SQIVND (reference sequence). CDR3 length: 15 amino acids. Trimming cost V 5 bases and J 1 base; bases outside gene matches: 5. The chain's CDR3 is CASSPGQGSNTEAFF. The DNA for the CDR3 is TGTGCCAGTAGTCCGGGACAGGGTTCGAACACTGAAGCTTTCTTT.

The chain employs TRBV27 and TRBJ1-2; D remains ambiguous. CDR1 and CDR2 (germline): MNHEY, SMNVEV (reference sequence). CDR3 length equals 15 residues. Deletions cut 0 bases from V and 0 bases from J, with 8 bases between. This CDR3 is CASSLSGSANYGYTF. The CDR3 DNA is TGTGCCAGCAGTTTATCGGGCAGTGCTAACTATGGCTACACCTTC.

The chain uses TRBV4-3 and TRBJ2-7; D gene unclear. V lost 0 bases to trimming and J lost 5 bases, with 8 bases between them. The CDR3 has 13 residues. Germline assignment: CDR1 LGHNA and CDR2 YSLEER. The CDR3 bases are TGCGCCAGCAGCCAAGATTGGCGGAACGAGCAGTACTTC. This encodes CASSQDWRNEQYF.

The CDR3 region is CASRPGLQGLYEQYF. DNA of the CDR3: TGTGCCAGCAGACCCGGGCTACAGGGGCTCTACGAGCAGTACTTC. The V and J genes are TRBV27 and TRBJ2-7; TRBD1 agrees at 7 bases. With V trimmed by 6 bases and J by 3 bases, 11 bases remained unmatched. The CDR3 runs 15 residues. The V gene's germline CDR1 is MNHEY and CDR2 SMNVEV (reference sequence).

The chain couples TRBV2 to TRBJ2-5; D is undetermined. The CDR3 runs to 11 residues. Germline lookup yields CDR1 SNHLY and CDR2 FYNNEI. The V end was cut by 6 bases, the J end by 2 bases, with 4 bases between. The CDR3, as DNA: TGTGCCAGCAGAACACAAGAGACCCAGTACTTC. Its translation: CASRTQETQYF.

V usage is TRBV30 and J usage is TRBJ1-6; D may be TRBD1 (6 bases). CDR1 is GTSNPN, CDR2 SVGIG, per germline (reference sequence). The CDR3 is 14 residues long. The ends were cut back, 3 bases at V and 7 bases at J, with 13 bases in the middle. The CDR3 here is CAWRRQGFNSPLHF. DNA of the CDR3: TGTGCCTGGAGGAGGCAGGGGTTCAATTCACCCCTCCACTTT.

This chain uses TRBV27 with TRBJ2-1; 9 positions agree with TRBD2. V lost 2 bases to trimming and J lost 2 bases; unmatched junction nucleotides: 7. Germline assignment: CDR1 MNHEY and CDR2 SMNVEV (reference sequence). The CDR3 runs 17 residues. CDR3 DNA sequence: TGTGCCAGCAGTTTAAGCAATGGCGGGGGGGCCTACAATGAGCAGTTCTTC. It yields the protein CASSLSNGGGAYNEQFF.

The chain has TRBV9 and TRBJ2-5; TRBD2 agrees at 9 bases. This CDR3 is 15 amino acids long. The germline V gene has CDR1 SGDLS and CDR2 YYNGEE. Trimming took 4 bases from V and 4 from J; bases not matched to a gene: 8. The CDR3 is CASSPLAGIGETQYF. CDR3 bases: TGTGCCAGCAGCCCCCTAGCGGGAATCGGAGAGACCCAGTACTTC.

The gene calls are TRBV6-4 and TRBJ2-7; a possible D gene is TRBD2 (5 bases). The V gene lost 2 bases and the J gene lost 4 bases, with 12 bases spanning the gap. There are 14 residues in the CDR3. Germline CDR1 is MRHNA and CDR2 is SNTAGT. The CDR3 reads CASSDSGLRYEQYF. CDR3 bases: TGTGCCAGCAGTGACAGCGGCTTGAGATACGAGCAGTACTTC.

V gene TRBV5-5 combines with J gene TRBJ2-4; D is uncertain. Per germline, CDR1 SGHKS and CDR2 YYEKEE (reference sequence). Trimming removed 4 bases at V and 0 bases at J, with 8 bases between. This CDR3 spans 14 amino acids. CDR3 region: CASSRELAKNIQYF. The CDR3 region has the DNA TGTGCCAGCAGCCGTGAGTTAGCCAAAAACATTCAGTACTTC.

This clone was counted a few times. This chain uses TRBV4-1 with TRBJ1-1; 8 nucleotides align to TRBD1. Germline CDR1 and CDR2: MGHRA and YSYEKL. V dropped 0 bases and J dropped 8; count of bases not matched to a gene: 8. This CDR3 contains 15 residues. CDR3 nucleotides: TGCGCCAGCAGCCAAGAGCGTGTGACAGGGGAGGAAGCTTTCTTT. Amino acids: CASSQERVTGEEAFF.

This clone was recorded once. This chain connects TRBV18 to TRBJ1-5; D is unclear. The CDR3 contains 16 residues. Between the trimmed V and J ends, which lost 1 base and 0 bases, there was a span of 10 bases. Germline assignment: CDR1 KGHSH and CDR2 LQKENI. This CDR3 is CASSPQGAYSNQPQHF. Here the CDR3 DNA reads TGTGCCAGCTCACCACAGGGAGCTTATAGCAATCAGCCCCAGCATTTT.

The CDR3 sequence is CASSAGGETQYF. CDR3 nucleotides: TGTGCCAGCAGCGCGGGGGGAGAGACCCAGTACTTC. V usage is TRBV2 and J usage is TRBJ2-5, with 8 bases lining up with TRBD2. Per the germline V gene, CDR1 is SNHLY and CDR2 is FYNNEI. This CDR3 has 12 amino acids. With 6 bases clipped from V and 4 bases from J, the junction kept 1 base outside the gene matches.

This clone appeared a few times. CDR3 sequence: CASSLQGTEKLFF. CDR3 coding DNA: TGTGCCAGCAGCTTACAGGGGACGGAAAAACTGTTTTTT. The chain joins TRBV7-9 to TRBJ1-4, with D possibly TRBD1 on 6 matching bases. This CDR3 is built from 13 residues. The ends were cut back, 2 bases at V and 8 bases at J, with 9 bases in the middle. Germline V CDR1 and CDR2: SEHNR, FQNEAQ (reference sequence).

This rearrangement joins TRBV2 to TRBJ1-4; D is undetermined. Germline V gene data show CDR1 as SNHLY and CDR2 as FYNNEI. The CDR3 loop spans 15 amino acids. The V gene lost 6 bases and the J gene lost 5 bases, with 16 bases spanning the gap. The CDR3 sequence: CASSPDGRVNEKLFF. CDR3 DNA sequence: TGTGCCAGCAGCCCAGACGGCCGGGTAAATGAAAAACTGTTTTTT.

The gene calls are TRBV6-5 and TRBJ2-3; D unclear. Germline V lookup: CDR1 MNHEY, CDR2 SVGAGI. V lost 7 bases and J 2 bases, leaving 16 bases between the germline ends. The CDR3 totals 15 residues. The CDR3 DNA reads TGTGCCAGCAAAAATTTAGTACCCAACACAGATACGCAGTATTTT. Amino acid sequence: CASKNLVPNTDTQYF.

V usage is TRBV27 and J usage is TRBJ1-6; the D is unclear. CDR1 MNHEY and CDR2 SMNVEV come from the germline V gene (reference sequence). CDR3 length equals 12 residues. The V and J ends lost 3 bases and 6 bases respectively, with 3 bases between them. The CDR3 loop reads CASSFGNSPLHF. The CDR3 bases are TGTGCCAGCAGTTTCGGTAATTCACCCCTCCACTTT.

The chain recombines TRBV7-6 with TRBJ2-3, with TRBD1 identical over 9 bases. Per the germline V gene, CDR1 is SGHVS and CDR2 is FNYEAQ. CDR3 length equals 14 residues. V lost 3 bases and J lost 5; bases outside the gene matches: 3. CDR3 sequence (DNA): TGTGCCAGCAGCTTGGGACAGGGCAAAGATACGCAGTATTTT. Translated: CASSLGQGKDTQYF. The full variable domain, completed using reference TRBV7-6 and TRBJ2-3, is GAGVSQSPRYKVTKRGQDVALRCDPISGHVSLYWYRQALGQGPEFLTYFNYEAQQDKSGLPNDRFSAERPEGSISTLTIQRTEQRDSAMYRCASSLGQGKDTQYFGPGTRLTVL.

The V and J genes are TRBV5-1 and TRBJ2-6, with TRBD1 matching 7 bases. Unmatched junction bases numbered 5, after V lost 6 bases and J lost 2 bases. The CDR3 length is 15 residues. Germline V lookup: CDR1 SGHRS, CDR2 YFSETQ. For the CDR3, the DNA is TGCGCCAGCACTCCGACAGGGACTGGGGCCAACGTCCTGACTTTC. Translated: CASTPTGTGANVLTF.

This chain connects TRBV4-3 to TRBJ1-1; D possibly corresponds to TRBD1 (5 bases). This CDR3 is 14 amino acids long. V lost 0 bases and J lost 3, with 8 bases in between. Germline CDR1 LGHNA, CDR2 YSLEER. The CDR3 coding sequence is TGCGCCAGCAGCCAAGAGGGGCCCTACACTGAAGCTTTCTTT. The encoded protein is CASSQEGPYTEAFF.

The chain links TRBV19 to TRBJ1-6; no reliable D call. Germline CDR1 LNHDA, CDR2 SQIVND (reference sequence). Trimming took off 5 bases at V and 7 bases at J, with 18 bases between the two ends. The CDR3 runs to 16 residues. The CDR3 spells CASSWTATTSNSPLHF. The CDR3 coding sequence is TGTGCCAGTAGTTGGACTGCCACAACATCGAATTCACCCCTCCACTTT.

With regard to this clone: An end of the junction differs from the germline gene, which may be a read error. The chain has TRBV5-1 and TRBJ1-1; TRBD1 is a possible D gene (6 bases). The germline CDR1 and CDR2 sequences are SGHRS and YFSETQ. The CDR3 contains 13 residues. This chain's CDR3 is CASTLGRGREAFF. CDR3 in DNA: TGCGCCAGCACCTTGGGCAGGGGAAGGGAAGCTTTCTTT.

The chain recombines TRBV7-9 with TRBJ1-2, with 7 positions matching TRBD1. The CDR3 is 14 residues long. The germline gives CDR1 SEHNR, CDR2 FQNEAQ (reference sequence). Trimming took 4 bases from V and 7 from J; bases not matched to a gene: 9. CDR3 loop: CASSSMDRRAGYTF. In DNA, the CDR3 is TGTGCCAGCAGCTCTATGGACAGGAGAGCTGGCTACACCTTC.

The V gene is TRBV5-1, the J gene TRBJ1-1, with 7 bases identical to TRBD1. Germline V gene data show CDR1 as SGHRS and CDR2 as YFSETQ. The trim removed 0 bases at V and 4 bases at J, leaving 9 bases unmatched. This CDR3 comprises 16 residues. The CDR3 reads CASSLEAGGISTEAFF. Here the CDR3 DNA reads TGCGCCAGCAGCTTGGAGGCAGGGGGAATAAGCACTGAAGCTTTCTTT.